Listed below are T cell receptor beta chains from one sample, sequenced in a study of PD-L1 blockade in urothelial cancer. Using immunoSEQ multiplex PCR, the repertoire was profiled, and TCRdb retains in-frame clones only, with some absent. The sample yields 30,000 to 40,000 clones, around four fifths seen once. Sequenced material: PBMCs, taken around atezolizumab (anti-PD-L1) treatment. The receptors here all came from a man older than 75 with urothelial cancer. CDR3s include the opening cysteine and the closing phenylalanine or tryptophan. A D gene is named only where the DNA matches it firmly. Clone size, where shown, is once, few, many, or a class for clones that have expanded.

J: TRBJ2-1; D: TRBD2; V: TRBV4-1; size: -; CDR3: CASSPTVKTSANNEQFF
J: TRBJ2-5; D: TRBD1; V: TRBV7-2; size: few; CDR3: CASSPGTGGQTQYF
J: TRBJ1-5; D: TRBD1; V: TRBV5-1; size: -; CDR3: CASSLEGASNQPQHF
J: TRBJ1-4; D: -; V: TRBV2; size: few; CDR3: CASLTGKGEKLFF
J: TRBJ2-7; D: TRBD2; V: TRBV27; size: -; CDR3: CASSLGLAGDGSYEQYF
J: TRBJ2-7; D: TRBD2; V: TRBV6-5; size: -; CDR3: CASGSGRIYEQYF
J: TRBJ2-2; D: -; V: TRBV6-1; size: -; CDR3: CASREGGAGELFF
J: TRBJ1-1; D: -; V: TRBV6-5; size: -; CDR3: CASSYGFNRNTEAFF
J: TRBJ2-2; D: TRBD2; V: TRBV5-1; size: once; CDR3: CASSLAGGGTGELFF
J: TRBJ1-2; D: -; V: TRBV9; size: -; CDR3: CASSLSNYGYTF
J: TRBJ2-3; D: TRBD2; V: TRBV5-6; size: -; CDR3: CASSGTSARGTDTQYF
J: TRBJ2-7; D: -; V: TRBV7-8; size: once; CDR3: CASSLWEPPNEQYF
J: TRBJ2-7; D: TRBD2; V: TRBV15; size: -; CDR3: CATSRGEAGGSSYEQYF